The 10 T cell receptor beta chains presented below share a single source sample, sequenced in a study of vaccination and CD4 T cells after COVID-19. Documented treatment: approximately nine-day PBMC culture with coronavirus spike peptide pools or control peptides (ViraFEST assay). With the Oncomine TCR Beta short-read assay, DNA from cultured CD4+ T cells was sequenced. TCRdb itself ran the PCR reads through MiXCR, one entry per CDR3 protein. The sample yields 15,000 to 20,000 distinct CDR3 sequences, roughly 55% seen once. These receptors have no identified antigens. The sequenced material came from CD4+ T cells from blood, cultured in vitro. All receptors come from a human donor who had recovered from COVID-19.

The J gene is TRBJ2-5, the V gene TRBV27; the D is unclear. The length of the CDR3 is 12 residues. In germline, CDR1 is MNHEY, CDR2 SMNVEV (reference sequence). Trimming shortened V by 2 bases and J by 4 bases, and 5 bases separated the two germline ends. CDR3 DNA sequence: TGTGCCAGCAGTTTAACGGGAGAGACCCAGTACTTC. Encoded protein: CASSLTGETQYF.

This clonotype was found a few times. Written as DNA, the CDR3 is TGTGCCAGCTCACGACGGACGTCCGGCAATCAGCCCCAGCATTTT. Residues: CASSRRTSGNQPQHF. The chain links TRBV18 to TRBJ1-5; D uncertain. This CDR3 has 15 residues. Germline CDR1 is KGHSH and CDR2 is LQKENI. V was shortened by 4 bases and J by 2 bases, with 12 bases between the two germline ends.

This clonotype turned up a few times. The chain carries TRBV6-1 and TRBJ2-1; TRBD2 matches at 9 bases. The end of the DNA fits TRBJ2-7 better, so the J call may be wrong. Germline loops: CDR1 MNHNS, CDR2 SASEGT. The CDR3 contains 15 residues. In nucleotides, the CDR3 is TGTGCCAGCAGTGAACTAGGTAGCGGGAGTGACAAGCAGTACTTC. It encodes CASSELGSGSDKQYF.

This clonotype showed up just a few times. V gene TRBV6-1 combines with J gene TRBJ2-5, with TRBD1 identical over 7 bases. The CDR3 sequence is 16 residues long. Trimming took 8 bases from V and 1 from J; bases not matched to a gene: 13. From germline, CDR1 is MNHNS and CDR2 SASEGT. DNA for the CDR3: TGTGCCAGCCGGAGGTCCGTACAGGGGTTCCAAGAGACCCAGTACTTC. It encodes CASRRSVQGFQETQYF.

This clonotype was observed a few times. The J gene is TRBJ2-3, the V gene TRBV20-1; 7 bases line up with TRBD1. V lost 6 bases to trimming and J lost 3 bases; unmatched junction nucleotides: 6. Germline values: CDR1 DFQATT, CDR2 SNEGSKA (reference sequence). CDR3 size: 13 residues. CDR3 region: CSAYRGETDTQYF. CDR3 DNA sequence: TGCAGTGCCTACAGGGGTGAAACAGATACGCAGTATTTT.

This clonotype appeared a few times. The rearrangement links TRBV28 to TRBJ1-5; D not certain. This CDR3 has 12 amino acids. Germline V lookup: CDR1 MDHEN, CDR2 SYDVKM. V was shortened by 6 bases and J by 3 bases, with 6 bases between the two germline ends. The CDR3: CASRQANQPQHF. The CDR3 DNA is TGTGCCAGCAGACAAGCCAATCAGCCCCAGCATTTT.

The V gene is TRBV9, the J gene TRBJ2-7; the D is unclear. The germline V and J ends were trimmed by 0 bases and 3 bases, with 13 bases remaining between them. The CDR3 runs 15 residues. Germline V gene data show CDR1 as SGDLS and CDR2 as YYNGEE. The CDR3 nucleotides are TGTGCCAGCAGCGTAGGAGGCGGTTCATTCTACGAGCAGTACTTC. This encodes CASSVGGGSFYEQYF.

The chain carries TRBV7-9 and TRBJ1-4; the match to TRBD1 covers 10 bases. Germline CDR1 reads SEHNR; CDR2 reads FQNEAQ (reference sequence). CDR3 length: 16 amino acids. V lost 6 bases to trimming and J lost 5 bases; unmatched junction nucleotides: 9. The CDR3 bases are TGTGCCAGCAGTTCGACAGGGGGCGCTACCAATGAAAAACTGTTTTTT. The encoded protein is CASSSTGGATNEKLFF.

CDR3 region: CASSPDYEQYF. The CDR3 DNA reads TGTGCCAGCTCACCAGACTACGAGCAGTACTTC. The chain joins TRBV18 to TRBJ2-7, with no clear D. Trimming removed 2 bases from V and 3 bases from J, with 2 bases in between. The CDR3 is made up of 11 amino acids. Germline CDR1 is KGHSH and CDR2 is LQKENI.

This clonotype was seen a few times. The chain is built from TRBV20-1 and TRBJ2-5; the D gene is possibly TRBD1 (5 bases). The length of the CDR3 is 14 residues. Germline assignment: CDR1 DFQATT and CDR2 SNEGSKA (reference sequence). Trimming took off 4 bases at V and 0 bases at J, with 12 bases between the two ends. CDR3 sequence reads: CSATTVWYQETQYF. Written as DNA, the CDR3 is TGCAGTGCTACGACAGTTTGGTACCAAGAGACCCAGTACTTC.